This passage covers 14 T cell receptor beta chains from one sample sequenced in a study of Ad26.COV2.S vaccination and SARS-CoV-2 variants. Profiling relied on immunoSEQ multiplex PCR, and the TCRdb table lists in-frame clones only, not all of them. The sample has hundreds of thousands of clones, approximately 87% seen once. Treatment denoted: some 19 received Ad26.COV2.S at low or high dose, single or two shots; roughly five received placebo; per-sample allocation not given. Day 63 after the first vaccine or placebo injection was the time point for sampling. The input for sequencing was peripheral blood, taken in a trial of Ad26.COV2.S vaccine versus placebo. Receptors were obtained from a person between 18 and 65 years old who received the Ad26.COV2.S COVID-19 vaccine or a placebo.

The chain couples TRBV9 to TRBJ1-5, with a possible D match to TRBD1 (6 bases). Germline V gives CDR1 SGDLS, CDR2 YYNGEE. The CDR3 runs 13 residues. The V and J ends lost 0 bases and 6 bases respectively, with 7 bases between them. CDR3 loop: CASSVGGGQPQHF. The CDR3 DNA follows: TGTGCCAGCAGCGTAGGAGGGGGTCAGCCCCAGCATTTT.

This clone was observed a single time. CDR3 coding DNA: TGCAGCGTTACTAGCGGGAGCTTAGTCAATGAGCAGTTCTTC. Its translation is CSVTSGSLVNEQFF. This sequence joins TRBV29-1 and TRBJ2-1; 11 bases match TRBD2. This CDR3 has 14 residues. The V and J ends lost 5 bases and 6 bases, in that order; junction bases with no gene match: 6. Germline loops: CDR1 SQVTM, CDR2 ANQGSEA.

This chain joins TRBV27 and TRBJ2-2; TRBD1 matches at 11 bases. The CDR3 length is 19 residues. The V and J ends lost 5 bases and 3 bases, in that order; junction bases with no gene match: 14. CDR1 is MNHEY, CDR2 SMNVEV, per germline (reference sequence). The CDR3 DNA reads TGTGCCAGCAGTCTAAGGCCTTTTGGACAGGGGGCCTACACCGGGGAGCTGTTTTTT. It translates to CASSLRPFGQGAYTGELFF.

This rearrangement joins TRBV29-1 to TRBJ2-3; 9 nucleotides agree with TRBD1. This CDR3 has 15 residues. V lost 2 bases, J lost 4 bases, and 7 bases stayed unmatched. Looked up from germline, CDR1 is SQVTM and CDR2 is ANQGSEA. This chain's CDR3 is CSVERRGQGPDTQYF. The CDR3 nucleotides read TGCAGCGTTGAAAGAAGAGGACAGGGGCCAGATACGCAGTATTTT.

The V gene is TRBV19, the J gene TRBJ2-3, with 7 bases matching TRBD2. The length of the CDR3 is 15 residues. CDR1 and CDR2 (germline): LNHDA, SQIVND (reference sequence). V gave up 1 base and J gave up 2 bases; unmatched junction bases: 3. The CDR3 DNA reads as TGTGCCAGTAGTATAGGGGGACTATACACAGATACGCAGTATTTT. Translation: CASSIGGLYTDTQYF. Drawing the rest from reference TRBV19 and TRBJ2-3, the complete variable domain is DGGITQSPKYLFRKEGQNVTLSCEQNLNHDAMYWYRQDPGQGLRLIYYSQIVNDFQKGDIAEGYSVSREKKESFPLTVTSAQKNPTAFYLCASSIGGLYTDTQYFGPGTRLTVL.

Details on this clone: One junction end does not reproduce the germline sequence, and a read error may be involved. The rearrangement uses TRBV18 and TRBJ2-3; 9 nucleotides line up with TRBD1. The CDR3 has 16 residues. CDR1 is KGHSH, CDR2 LQKENI, per germline. The CDR3 loop reads CASSPQGAKNTDTQYF. The CDR3 DNA reads as TGTGCCAGCTCGCCACAGGGGGCGAAAAACACAGATACGCAGTATTTT.

The V and J genes are TRBV28 and TRBJ1-4; D unresolved. V was trimmed by 8 bases and J by 0 bases, leaving 10 bases between them. The germline V gene has CDR1 MDHEN and CDR2 SYDVKM. The CDR3 runs to 14 residues. DNA for the CDR3: TGTGCCAGCCTGCCGGCCTCAACTAATGAAAAACTGTTTTTT. It codes for CASLPASTNEKLFF.

The gene calls are TRBV5-1 and TRBJ2-2; 9 nucleotides match TRBD2. This CDR3 comprises 17 residues. The J segment lost 4 bases and the V segment lost 3 bases, leaving 10 bases of the junction unmatched. CDR1 is SGHRS, CDR2 YFSETQ, per germline. The CDR3 loop reads CASSSEGAGGLTGELFF. The CDR3 DNA follows: TGCGCCAGCAGCTCCGAGGGAGCGGGGGGCCTCACCGGGGAGCTGTTTTTT.

This clone was picked up a small number of times. The chain has TRBV6-5 and TRBJ1-2; a possible D gene is TRBD1 (5 bases). Germline assignment: CDR1 MNHEY and CDR2 SVGAGI. This CDR3 comprises 15 residues. V was clipped by 6 bases and J by 6 bases, with 20 bases between them. CDR3 residues: CASRVGLGPYNGYTF. The DNA for the CDR3 is TGTGCCAGCAGGGTAGGACTGGGACCCTACAATGGCTACACCTTC.

The chain links TRBV10-3 to TRBJ2-7; possible D gene TRBD1, 5 bases. The germline gives CDR1 ENHRY, CDR2 SYGVKD. The CDR3 runs 13 residues. V shed 2 bases and J shed 13 bases, with 18 bases lying between them. CDR3 DNA sequence: TGTGCCATCAGTGAGGGGGCAGGGCAACGAGTTTACTTC. Its translation: CAISEGAGQRVYF.

V is TRBV5-8 and J is TRBJ1-6; D is uncertain. This CDR3 comprises 14 residues. The germline V and J ends were trimmed by 0 bases and 10 bases, with 11 bases remaining between them. Germline CDR1 and CDR2: SGHTS and YDEGEE. CDR3 nucleotide sequence: TGTGCCAGCAGCTTGGGCAGGTTCGACTCACCCCTCCACTTT. This sequence encodes CASSLGRFDSPLHF.

In this sample, this clone turned up a few times. The rearrangement links TRBV18 to TRBJ2-1; D is perhaps TRBD1 or TRBD2 (5 bases each). The CDR3 runs 15 residues. CDR1 and CDR2 (germline): KGHSH, LQKENI. Trimming removed 3 bases from V and 10 bases from J, with 19 bases in between. The CDR3 reads CASSPGRASLPEQFF. The DNA of the CDR3 is TGTGCCAGCTCACCGGGGCGGGCCTCACTGCCGGAGCAGTTCTTC.

Remarks on this clone: This same CDR3 is encoded by further DNA sequences in the sample. The rearrangement joins TRBV5-1 to TRBJ1-1; D call uncertain. Looked up from germline, CDR1 is SGHRS and CDR2 is YFSETQ. There are 13 residues in the CDR3. Deletions cut 2 bases from V and 1 base from J, with 6 bases between. CDR3 amino acids: CASSFSGNTEAFF. As DNA, the CDR3 is TGCGCCAGCAGCTTTTCAGGGAACACTGAAGCTTTCTTT.

The chain couples TRBV19 to TRBJ1-1; TRBD1 matches 8 bases. V gave up 4 bases and J gave up 2 bases; unmatched junction bases: 6. From germline, CDR1 is LNHDA and CDR2 SQIVND (reference sequence). The CDR3 length is 15 residues. CDR3 sequence: CASSTRTGQNTEAFF. CDR3 in DNA: TGTGCCAGTAGTACACGGACAGGGCAAAACACTGAAGCTTTCTTT.